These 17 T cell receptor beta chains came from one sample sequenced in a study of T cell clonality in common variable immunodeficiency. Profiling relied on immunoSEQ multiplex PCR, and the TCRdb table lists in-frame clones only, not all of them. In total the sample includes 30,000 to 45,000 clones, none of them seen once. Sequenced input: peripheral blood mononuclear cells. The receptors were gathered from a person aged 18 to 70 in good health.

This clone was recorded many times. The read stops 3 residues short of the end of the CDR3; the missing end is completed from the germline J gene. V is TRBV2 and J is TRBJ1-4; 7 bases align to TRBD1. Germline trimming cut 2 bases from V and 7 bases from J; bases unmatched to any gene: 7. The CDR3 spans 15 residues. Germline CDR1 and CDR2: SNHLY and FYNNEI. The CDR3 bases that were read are TGTGCCAGCAGTGAACGTCAGGGGGGAGCTGAAAAA. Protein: CASSERQGGAEK. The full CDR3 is CASSERQGGAEKLFF.

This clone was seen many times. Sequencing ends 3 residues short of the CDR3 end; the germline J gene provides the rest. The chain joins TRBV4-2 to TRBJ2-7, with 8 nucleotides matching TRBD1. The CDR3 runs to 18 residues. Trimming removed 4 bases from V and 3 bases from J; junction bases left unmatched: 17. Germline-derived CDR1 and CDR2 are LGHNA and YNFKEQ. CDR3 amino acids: CASSRQTGDGLSGYEQYF. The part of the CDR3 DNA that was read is TGTGCCAGCAGCCGTCAGACAGGGGACGGACTCAGTGGCTACGAG.

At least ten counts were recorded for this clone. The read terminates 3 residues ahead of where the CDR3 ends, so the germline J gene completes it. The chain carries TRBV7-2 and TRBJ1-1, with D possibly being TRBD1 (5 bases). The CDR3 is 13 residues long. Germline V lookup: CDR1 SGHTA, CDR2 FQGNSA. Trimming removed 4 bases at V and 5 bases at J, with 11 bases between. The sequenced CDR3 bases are TGTGCCAGCAGCTCGGACGGGGGGACTGAA. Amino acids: CASSSDGGTE. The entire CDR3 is CASSSDGGTEAFF.

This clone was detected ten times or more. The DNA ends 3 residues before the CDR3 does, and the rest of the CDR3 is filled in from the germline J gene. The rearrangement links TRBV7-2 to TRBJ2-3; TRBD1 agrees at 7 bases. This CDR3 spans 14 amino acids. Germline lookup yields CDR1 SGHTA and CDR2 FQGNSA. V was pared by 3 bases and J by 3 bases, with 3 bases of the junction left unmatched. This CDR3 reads CASSFEGATDTQYF. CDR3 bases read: TGTGCCAGCAGCTTTGAGGGGGCGACAGATACG.

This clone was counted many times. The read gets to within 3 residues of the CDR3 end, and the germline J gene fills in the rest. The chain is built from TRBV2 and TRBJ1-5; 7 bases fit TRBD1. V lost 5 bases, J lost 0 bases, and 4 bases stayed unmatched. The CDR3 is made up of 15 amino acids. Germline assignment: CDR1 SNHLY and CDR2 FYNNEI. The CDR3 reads CASSSGQVSNQPQHF. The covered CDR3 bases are TGTGCCAGCAGTTCTGGACAGGTTAGCAATCAGCCC.

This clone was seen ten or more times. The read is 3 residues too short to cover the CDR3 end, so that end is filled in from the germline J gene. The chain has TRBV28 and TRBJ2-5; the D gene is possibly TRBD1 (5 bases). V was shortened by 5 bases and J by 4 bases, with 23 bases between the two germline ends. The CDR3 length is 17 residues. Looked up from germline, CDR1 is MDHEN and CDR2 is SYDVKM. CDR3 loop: CASSPRFGTGVRETQYF. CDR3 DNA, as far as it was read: TGTGCCAGCAGTCCCCGGTTCGGTACAGGCGTCAGAGAGACC.

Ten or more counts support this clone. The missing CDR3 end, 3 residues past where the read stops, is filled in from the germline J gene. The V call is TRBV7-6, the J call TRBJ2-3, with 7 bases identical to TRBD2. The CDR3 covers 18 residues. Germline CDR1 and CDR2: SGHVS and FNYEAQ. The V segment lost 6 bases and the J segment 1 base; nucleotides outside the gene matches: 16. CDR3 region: CASSFSRGAGARTDTQYF. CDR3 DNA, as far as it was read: TGTGCCAGCAGTTTCTCCCGGGGTGCGGGAGCTCGCACAGATACG.

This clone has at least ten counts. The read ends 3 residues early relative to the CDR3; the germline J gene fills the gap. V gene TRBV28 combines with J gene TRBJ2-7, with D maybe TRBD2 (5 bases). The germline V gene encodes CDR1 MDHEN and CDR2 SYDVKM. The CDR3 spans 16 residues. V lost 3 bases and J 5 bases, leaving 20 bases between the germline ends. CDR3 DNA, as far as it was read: TGTGCCAGCAGTTTCCTCGGGGTCGTTGGGATCCACGAG. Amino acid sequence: CASSFLGVVGIHE. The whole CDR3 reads CASSFLGVVGIHEQYF. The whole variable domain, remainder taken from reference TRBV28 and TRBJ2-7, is DVKVTQSSRYLVKRTGEKVFLECVQDMDHENMFWYRQDPGLGLRLIYFSYDVKMKEKGDIPEGYSVSREKKERFSLILESASTNQTSMYLCASSFLGVVGIHEQYFGPGTRLTVT.

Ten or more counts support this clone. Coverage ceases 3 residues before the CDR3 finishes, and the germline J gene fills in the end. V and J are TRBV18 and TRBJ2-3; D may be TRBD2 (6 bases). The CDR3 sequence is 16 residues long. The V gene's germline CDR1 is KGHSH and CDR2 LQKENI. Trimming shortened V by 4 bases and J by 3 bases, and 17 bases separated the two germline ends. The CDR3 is CASSLNAGIGTDTQYF. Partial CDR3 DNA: TGTGCCAGCTCACTCAACGCGGGGATCGGGACAGATACG.

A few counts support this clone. The CDR3 here is CAWSAQGGSGNTIYF. The DNA read from the CDR3 is TGTGCCTGGAGTGCCCAGGGGGGTTCTGGAAACACC. The V gene is TRBV30, the J gene TRBJ1-3, with TRBD1 identical over 7 bases. The sequenced fragment ends 3 residues before the CDR3 boundary, so the rest is inferred from the germline J gene. V shed 1 base and J 1 base; nucleotides not matched to a gene: 4. CDR1 is GTSNPN, CDR2 SVGIG, per germline (reference sequence). The CDR3 totals 15 residues.

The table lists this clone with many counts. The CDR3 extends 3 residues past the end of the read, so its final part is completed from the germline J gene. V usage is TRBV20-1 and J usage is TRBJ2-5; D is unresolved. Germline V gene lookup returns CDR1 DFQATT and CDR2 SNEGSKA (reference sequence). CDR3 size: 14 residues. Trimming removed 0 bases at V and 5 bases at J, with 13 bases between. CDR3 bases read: TGCAGTGCTAGAGACTCCATAGCTGGTGAGACC. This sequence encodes CSARDSIAGET. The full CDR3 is CSARDSIAGETQYF.

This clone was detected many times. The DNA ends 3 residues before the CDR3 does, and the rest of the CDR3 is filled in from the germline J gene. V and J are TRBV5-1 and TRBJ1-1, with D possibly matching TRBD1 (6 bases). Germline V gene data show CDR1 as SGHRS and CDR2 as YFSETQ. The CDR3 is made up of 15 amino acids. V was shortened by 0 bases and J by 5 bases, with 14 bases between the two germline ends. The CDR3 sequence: CASSLGWGHRTEAFF. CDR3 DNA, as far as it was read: TGCGCCAGCAGCTTGGGTTGGGGGCATCGGACTGAA.

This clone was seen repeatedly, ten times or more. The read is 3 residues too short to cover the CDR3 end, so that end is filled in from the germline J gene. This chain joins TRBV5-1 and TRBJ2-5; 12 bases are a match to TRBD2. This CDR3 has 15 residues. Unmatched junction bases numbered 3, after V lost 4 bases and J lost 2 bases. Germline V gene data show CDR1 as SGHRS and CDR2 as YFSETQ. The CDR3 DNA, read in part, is TGCGCCAGCAGCAGGGGGACTAGCGGGCAAGAGACC. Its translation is CASSRGTSGQET. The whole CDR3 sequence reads CASSRGTSGQETQYF.

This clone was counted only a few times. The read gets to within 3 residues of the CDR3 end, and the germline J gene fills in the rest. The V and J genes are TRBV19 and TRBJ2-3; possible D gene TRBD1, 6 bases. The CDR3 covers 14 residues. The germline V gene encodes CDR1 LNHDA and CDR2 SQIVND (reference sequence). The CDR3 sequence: CASSIGGRPGTQYF. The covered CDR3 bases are TGTGCCAGTAGTATAGGGGGGCGGCCGGGGACG.

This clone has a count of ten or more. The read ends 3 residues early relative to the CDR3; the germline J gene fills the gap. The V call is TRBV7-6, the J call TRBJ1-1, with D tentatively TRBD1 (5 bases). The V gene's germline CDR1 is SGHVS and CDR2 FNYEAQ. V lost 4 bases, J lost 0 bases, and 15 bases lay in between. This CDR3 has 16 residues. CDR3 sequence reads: CASSSLLTDMNTEAFF. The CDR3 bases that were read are TGTGCCAGCAGCTCCTTACTGACAGACATGAACACTGAA.

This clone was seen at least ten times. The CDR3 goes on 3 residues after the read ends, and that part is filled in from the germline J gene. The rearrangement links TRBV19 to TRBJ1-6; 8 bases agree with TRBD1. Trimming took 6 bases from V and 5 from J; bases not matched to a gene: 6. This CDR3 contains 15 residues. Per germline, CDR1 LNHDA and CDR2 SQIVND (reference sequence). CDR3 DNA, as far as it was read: TGTGCCAGTAGGTCCCGGGACAGGAATAATTCACCC. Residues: CASRSRDRNNSP. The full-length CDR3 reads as CASRSRDRNNSPLHF. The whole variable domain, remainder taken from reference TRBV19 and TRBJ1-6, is DGGITQSPKYLFRKEGQNVTLSCEQNLNHDAMYWYRQDPGQGLRLIYYSQIVNDFQKGDIAEGYSVSREKKESFPLTVTSAQKNPTAFYLCASRSRDRNNSPLHFGNGTRLTVT.

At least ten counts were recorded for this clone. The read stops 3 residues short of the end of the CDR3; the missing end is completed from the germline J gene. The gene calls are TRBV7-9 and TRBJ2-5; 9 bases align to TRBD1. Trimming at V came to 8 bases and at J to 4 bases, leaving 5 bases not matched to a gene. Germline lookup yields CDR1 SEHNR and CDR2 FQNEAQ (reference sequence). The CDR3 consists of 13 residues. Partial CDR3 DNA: TGTGCCAGCGGGAGGGGACAGGGAGAGACC. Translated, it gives CASGRGQGET. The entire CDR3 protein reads CASGRGQGETQYF.